Shown below are 26 T cell receptor beta chains from a single sample sequenced in a study of cytotoxic CD8 clonotypes in ibrutinib-treated CLL. Here immunoSEQ multiplex PCR was the method, and the copy in TCRdb shows in-frame clones only, minus some. Among around 150,000 clones, roughly 88% were seen once, and the ten largest hold roughly 3%. The specimen comprised PBMCs, sampled at disease progression, from a patient treated with ibrutinib. Receptors originate from a human donor with chronic lymphocytic leukemia.

The chain is built from TRBV5-1 and TRBJ1-4; no firm D call. Trimming stripped 1 base from V and 6 bases from J, with 13 bases between. CDR1 is SGHRS and CDR2 is YFSETQ in the germline V gene. The CDR3 has 15 residues. The DNA for the CDR3 is TGCGCCAGCAGCTTGCGTGGATCCGGGGATGAAAAACTGTTTTTT. Protein: CASSLRGSGDEKLFF.

As DNA, the CDR3 is TGTGCCAGCAGTTACAAATGGACAGGGGCGCGGGAGCAGTACTTC. As protein: CASSYKWTGAREQYF. The chain uses TRBV6-5 and TRBJ2-7; TRBD1 matches 9 bases. The J segment lost 7 bases and the V segment lost 2 bases, leaving 9 bases of the junction unmatched. CDR3 length: 15 amino acids. CDR1 MNHEY and CDR2 SVGAGI come from the germline V gene.

The chain carries TRBV6-6 and TRBJ1-2; 11 nucleotides agree with TRBD1. This CDR3 has 15 amino acids. V dropped 4 bases and J dropped 4; count of bases not matched to a gene: 5. Looked up from germline, CDR1 is MNHNY and CDR2 is SVGAGI (reference sequence). CDR3 nucleotide sequence: TGTGCCAGCAGTTTATCCGGGACAGGGGGCTATGGCTACACCTTC. It yields the protein CASSLSGTGGYGYTF.

V is TRBV2 and J is TRBJ2-2, with TRBD1 identical over 10 bases. The germline CDR1 and CDR2 sequences are SNHLY and FYNNEI. CDR3 length equals 16 residues. Unmatched junction bases numbered 7, after V lost 5 bases and J lost 4 bases. The CDR3 nucleotides read TGTGCCAGCAGTCCCCCAGGGACAGGGGCCACCGGGGAGCTGTTTTTT. This codes for CASSPPGTGATGELFF. The full variable domain, in which reference TRBV2 and TRBJ2-2 provide the parts outside the CDR3, is EPEVTQTPSHQVTQMGQEVILRCVPISNHLYFYWYRQILGQKVEFLVSFYNNEISEKSEIFDDQFSVERPDGSNFTLKIRSTKLEDSAMYFCASSPPGTGATGELFFGEGSRLTVL.

CDR3 sequence (DNA): TGTGCCAGCAGAGACCCAGGGCTTTCTGGAAACACCATATATTTT. This encodes CASRDPGLSGNTIYF. The V call is TRBV28, the J call TRBJ1-3; tentative D call: TRBD1 (5 bases). The germline V and J ends were trimmed by 6 bases and 1 base, with 13 bases remaining between them. The CDR3 loop spans 15 amino acids. Germline V CDR1 and CDR2: MDHEN, SYDVKM.

This sequence joins TRBV29-1 and TRBJ2-7, with 8 bases matching TRBD2. V gave up 5 bases and J gave up 2 bases; unmatched junction bases: 11. CDR1 SQVTM and CDR2 ANQGSEA come from the germline V gene. The CDR3 length is 15 residues. CDR3 loop: CSVFRPAGGPYEQYF. The CDR3 nucleotides read TGCAGCGTTTTCCGTCCGGCGGGAGGCCCCTACGAGCAGTACTTC.

The J gene is TRBJ2-7, the V gene TRBV5-1; 8 bases map to TRBD2. The length of the CDR3 is 15 residues. Germline values: CDR1 SGHRS, CDR2 YFSETQ. With V trimmed by 3 bases and J by 3 bases, 8 bases remained unmatched. The CDR3 protein is CASSSLSGKDYEQYF. As DNA, the CDR3 is TGCGCCAGCAGCTCGCTTAGCGGGAAGGACTACGAGCAGTACTTC.

This clone was counted between two and nine times. V is TRBV5-6 and J is TRBJ2-3; no firm D call. V gave up 2 bases and J gave up 6 bases, with 16 bases separating them. The CDR3 is 15 amino acids. Germline V lookup: CDR1 SGHDT, CDR2 YYEEEE. Written as DNA, the CDR3 is TGTGCCAGCAGCTTCGGGCTAGAAGTAGCCGATACGCAGTATTTT. This sequence encodes CASSFGLEVADTQYF.

The chain joins TRBV9 to TRBJ2-3; 7 bases are a match to TRBD1. CDR1 is SGDLS, CDR2 YYNGEE, per germline. V trimming: 0 bases; J trimming: 5 bases; junction bases outside the gene matches: 12. The CDR3 runs 17 residues. The CDR3 reads CASSVASGGNYGDTQYF. CDR3 DNA sequence: TGTGCCAGCAGCGTAGCCTCAGGGGGAAATTATGGAGATACGCAGTATTTT.

The J gene is TRBJ2-5, the V gene TRBV29-1; 12 positions agree with TRBD2. V lost 4 bases, J lost 5 bases, and 2 bases stayed unmatched. The CDR3 consists of 13 residues. CDR1 is SQVTM and CDR2 is ANQGSEA in the germline V gene. CDR3 bases: TGCAGCGTTGGGCTAGCGGGAGGGGAGACCCAGTACTTC. Amino acid sequence: CSVGLAGGETQYF.

The chain joins TRBV11-1 to TRBJ2-2; D possibly corresponds to TRBD1 (6 bases). The CDR3 has 14 amino acids. Germline CDR1 is SGHAT and CDR2 is FQDESV (reference sequence). V lost 6 bases, J lost 4 bases, and 12 bases lay in between. CDR3 loop: CASRIGQSTGELFF. As DNA, the CDR3 is TGTGCCAGCAGAATCGGACAGAGCACCGGGGAGCTGTTTTTT.

The chain recombines TRBV5-4 with TRBJ2-5, with D unresolved. V was trimmed by 4 bases and J by 5 bases, leaving 15 bases between them. This CDR3 is built from 14 residues. The germline V gene has CDR1 SGHNT and CDR2 YYREEE (reference sequence). The CDR3 coding sequence is TGTGCCAGCAGCCGAACCGCCTCGAGGGAGACCCAGTACTTC. Its protein product is CASSRTASRETQYF.

The rearrangement joins TRBV9 to TRBJ2-3, with D perhaps TRBD2 (6 bases). V shed 4 bases and J shed 4 bases, with 22 bases lying between them. The germline V gene encodes CDR1 SGDLS and CDR2 YYNGEE. The CDR3 length is 17 residues. This chain's CDR3 is CASSYDPRLARADTQYF. For the CDR3, the DNA is TGTGCCAGCAGCTATGACCCCCGTCTAGCGAGGGCAGATACGCAGTATTTT.

The V gene is TRBV6-6, the J gene TRBJ2-1; TRBD2 matches at 13 bases. CDR1 is MNHNY, CDR2 SVGAGI, per germline (reference sequence). The CDR3 contains 14 residues. V dropped 7 bases and J dropped 9; count of bases not matched to a gene: 6. The DNA of the CDR3 is TGTGCCAGCACTGGACTAGCGGGAGTGGCTGAGCAGTTCTTC. Translating gives CASTGLAGVAEQFF.

By sample fraction, this clone is medium-sized. This chain connects TRBV19 to TRBJ1-1; D uncertain. The CDR3 contains 14 residues. Germline loops: CDR1 LNHDA, CDR2 SQIVND (reference sequence). Trimming took off 3 bases at V and 5 bases at J, with 13 bases between the two ends. The CDR3, as DNA: TGTGCCAGTAGTATCGGGGAAGCGTATACTGAAGCTTTCTTT. Translation gives CASSIGEAYTEAFF.

This chain links TRBV5-8 with TRBJ2-3; 8 positions match TRBD1. The V gene's germline CDR1 is SGHTS and CDR2 YDEGEE. J lost 3 bases, V lost 0 bases, and 6 bases had no gene match. The CDR3 runs 16 residues. The CDR3 here is CASSLGVQGATDTQYF. As DNA, the CDR3 is TGTGCCAGCAGCTTGGGGGTGCAGGGGGCTACAGATACGCAGTATTTT.

V is TRBV14 and J is TRBJ2-3, with TRBD1 matching 8 bases. V lost 5 bases, J lost 4 bases, and 5 bases stayed unmatched. Germline V gene sequence: CDR1 SGHDN, CDR2 FVKESK. This CDR3 region has 14 residues. The CDR3 bases are TGTGCCAGCAGCGGAAGACAGGGGTCAGATACGCAGTATTTT. It is translated as CASSGRQGSDTQYF.

This clone has a single count. J is TRBJ1-2 and V is TRBV11-3; TRBD1 agrees at 7 bases. The CDR3 extends over 14 amino acids. The germline CDR1 and CDR2 sequences are SGHNT and YENEEA. With V trimmed by 1 base and J by 1 base, 0 bases remained unmatched. CDR3 nucleotide sequence: TGTGCCAGCAGCTTAGGACAGGGTAACTATGGCTACACCTTC. Its translation is CASSLGQGNYGYTF. The variable domain in full, completed from reference TRBV11-3 and TRBJ1-2, reads EAGVVQSPRYKIIEKKQPVAFWCNPISGHNTLYWYLQNLGQGPELLIRYENEEAVDDSQLPKDRFSAERLKGVDSTLKIQPAELGDSAVYLCASSLGQGNYGYTFGSGTRLTVV.

V and J are TRBV9 and TRBJ1-2; D unclear. This CDR3 comprises 16 residues. The V gene's germline CDR1 is SGDLS and CDR2 YYNGEE. V lost 0 bases, J lost 4 bases, and 16 bases lay in between. This CDR3 reads CASSVDPRPSSYGYTF. The CDR3 nucleotides read TGTGCCAGCAGCGTAGATCCCCGCCCATCGAGCTATGGCTACACCTTC.

The chain has TRBV19 and TRBJ1-5; D not resolved. CDR3 length: 12 amino acids. Germline V gene sequence: CDR1 LNHDA, CDR2 SQIVND (reference sequence). Trimming shortened V by 8 bases and J by 4 bases, and 9 bases separated the two germline ends. The CDR3 sequence: CASQGLNQPQHF. In nucleotides, the CDR3 is TGTGCCAGTCAAGGGTTAAATCAGCCCCAGCATTTT. Full variable domain (remainder filled in from reference TRBV19 and TRBJ1-5): DGGITQSPKYLFRKEGQNVTLSCEQNLNHDAMYWYRQDPGQGLRLIYYSQIVNDFQKGDIAEGYSVSREKKESFPLTVTSAQKNPTAFYLCASQGLNQPQHFGDGTRLSIL.

The chain recombines TRBV11-1 with TRBJ2-1, with D uncertain. The CDR3 runs to 14 residues. The germline V and J ends were trimmed by 3 bases and 4 bases, with 10 bases remaining between them. From germline, CDR1 is SGHAT and CDR2 FQDESV (reference sequence). The CDR3 reads CASSLELTYNEQFF. As DNA, the CDR3 is TGTGCCAGCAGCTTGGAGCTAACATACAATGAGCAGTTCTTC.

V usage is TRBV7-9 and J usage is TRBJ2-7, with 8 positions matching TRBD2. The V gene's germline CDR1 is SEHNR and CDR2 FQNEAQ (reference sequence). V shed 1 base and J 4 bases; nucleotides not matched to a gene: 12. The CDR3 contains 17 residues. CDR3 DNA: TGTGCCAGCAGCTTAGAACCGGGACTAGACTTCCGGTACGAGCAGTACTTC. Amino acid sequence: CASSLEPGLDFRYEQYF.

The rearrangement uses TRBV7-2 and TRBJ2-3; 7 bases fit TRBD1. With 9 bases clipped from V and 1 base from J, the junction kept 10 bases outside the gene matches. Per the germline V gene, CDR1 is SGHTA and CDR2 is FQGNSA. The CDR3 spans 15 residues. The CDR3 nucleotides read TGTGCCAGTACATACAGGGGTGGGGGCACAGATACGCAGTATTTT. Its protein is CASTYRGGGTDTQYF.

The V call is TRBV29-1, the J call TRBJ2-7; 7 nucleotides line up with TRBD1. Germline trimming cut 3 bases from V and 6 bases from J; bases unmatched to any gene: 5. CDR1 SQVTM and CDR2 ANQGSEA come from the germline V gene. There are 12 residues in the CDR3. In DNA form, the CDR3 reads TGCAGCGTTGACAGGGGGAATGGCGAGCAGTACTTC. It yields the protein CSVDRGNGEQYF.

The gene calls are TRBV5-6 and TRBJ2-7; no definite D call. V was clipped by 3 bases and J by 4 bases, with 8 bases between them. This CDR3 is built from 12 residues. The germline gives CDR1 SGHDT, CDR2 YYEEEE. Here the CDR3 reads CASSSLLYEQYF. CDR3 in DNA: TGTGCCAGCAGCTCACTATTATACGAGCAGTACTTC.

The CDR3, as DNA: TGTGCCAGCGATACCGGTACTAGCGGGAGTGGCACCGGGGAGCTGTTTTTT. It yields the protein CASDTGTSGSGTGELFF. The rearrangement joins TRBV11-1 to TRBJ2-2, with TRBD2 matching 11 bases. V was clipped by 8 bases and J by 4 bases; unmatched bases: 12. Germline V lookup: CDR1 SGHAT, CDR2 FQDESV (reference sequence). The CDR3 runs to 17 residues.